This T cell receptor (beta chain) comes out of a study of technical replicates of blood from a handful of donors. TCRdb's table, derived via immunoSEQ multiplex PCR, lists solely in-frame clones and lacks some. Seen here are tens of thousands of clones, roughly nine tenths observed once, and the top ten hold less than 0.4%. With V trimmed by 0 bases and J by 8 bases, 6 bases remained unmatched. The CDR3 totals 16 residues. Germline lookup yields CDR1 KGHSH and CDR2 LQKENI. V usage is TRBV18 and J usage is TRBJ1-4; 10 nucleotides agree with TRBD1. The material sequenced was T cells isolated from PBMCs. This receptor was taken from a human donor in good health. Some clones in this sample may be carry-over from other donors' samples. CDR3: CASSPPPGQGKEKLFF. CDR3 in DNA: TGTGCCAGCTCACCACCTCCGGGACAGGGGAAGGAAAAACTGTTTTTT.